This paragraph covers one T cell receptor (beta chain) sequence. Its specificity is not known. The sample comes from a study of neurological immune-mediated disorders. General study results and limits: The multiple sclerosis repertoire cluster had no clinical or MRI correlate.

The cDNA was synthesized by means of template-switch 5'RACE, which was carried out with 10-nucleotide random UMIs. The output of every sequencing run exceeded 190 million TCR-beta sequences, derived from 15-18 subjects. TCRdb passed the 5' RACE reads through MiXCR, listing each CDR3 protein once. The data show approximately 66,000 distinct CDR3 sequences, with 4.5% to 5.5% seen just once and under 7.5% held by the top ten. The sample consisted of PBMCs. This receptor was taken from a young man with multiple sclerosis.

This chain's CDR3 is CASSLPPVNEQFF. As DNA, the CDR3 is TGTGCCAGCAGCTTGCCTCCGGTCAATGAGCAGTTCTTC. The rearrangement joins TRBV5-5 to TRBJ2-1, with D unresolved. The germline V gene has CDR1 SGHKS and CDR2 YYEKEE (reference sequence). This CDR3 has 13 residues. V was pared by 1 base and J by 6 bases, with 8 bases between.